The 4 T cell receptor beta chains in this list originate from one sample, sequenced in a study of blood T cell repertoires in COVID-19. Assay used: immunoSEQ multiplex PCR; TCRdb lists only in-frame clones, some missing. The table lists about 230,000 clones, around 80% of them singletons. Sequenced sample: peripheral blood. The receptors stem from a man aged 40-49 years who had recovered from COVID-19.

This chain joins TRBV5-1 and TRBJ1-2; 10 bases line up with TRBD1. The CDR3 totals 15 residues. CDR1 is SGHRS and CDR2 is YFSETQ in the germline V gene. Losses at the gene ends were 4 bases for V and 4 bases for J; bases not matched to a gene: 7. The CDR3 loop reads CASSARDRGGYGYTF. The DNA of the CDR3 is TGCGCCAGCAGCGCCCGGGACAGGGGAGGCTATGGCTACACCTTC.

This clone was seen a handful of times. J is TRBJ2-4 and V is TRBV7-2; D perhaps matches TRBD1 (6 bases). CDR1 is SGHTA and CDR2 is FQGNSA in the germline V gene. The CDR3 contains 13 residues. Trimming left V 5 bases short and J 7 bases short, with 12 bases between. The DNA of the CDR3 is TGTGCCAGCAGCAGGCAGGGGCGTAACATTCAGTACTTC. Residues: CASSRQGRNIQYF.

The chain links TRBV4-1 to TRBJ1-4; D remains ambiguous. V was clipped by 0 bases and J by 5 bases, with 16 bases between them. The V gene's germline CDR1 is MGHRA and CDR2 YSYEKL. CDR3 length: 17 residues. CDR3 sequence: CASSQESFAVRNEKLFF. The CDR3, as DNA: TGCGCCAGCAGCCAAGAGTCCTTCGCGGTCAGAAATGAAAAACTGTTTTTT.

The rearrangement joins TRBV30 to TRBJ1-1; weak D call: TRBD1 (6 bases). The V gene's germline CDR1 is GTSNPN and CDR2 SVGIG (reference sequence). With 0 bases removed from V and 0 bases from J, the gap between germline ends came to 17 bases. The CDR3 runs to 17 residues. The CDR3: CAWSVQGTPNMNTEAFF. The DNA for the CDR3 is TGTGCCTGGAGTGTTCAGGGGACGCCAAACATGAACACTGAAGCTTTCTTT.